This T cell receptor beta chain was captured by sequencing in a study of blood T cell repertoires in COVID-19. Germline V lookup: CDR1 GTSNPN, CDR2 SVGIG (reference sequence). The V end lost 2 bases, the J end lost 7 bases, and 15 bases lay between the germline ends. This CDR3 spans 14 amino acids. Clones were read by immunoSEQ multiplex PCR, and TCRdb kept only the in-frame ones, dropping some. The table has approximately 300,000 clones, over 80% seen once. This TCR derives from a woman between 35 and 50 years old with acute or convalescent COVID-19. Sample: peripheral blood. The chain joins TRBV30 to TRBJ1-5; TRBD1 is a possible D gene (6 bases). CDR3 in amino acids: CAWSSTGLKQPQHF. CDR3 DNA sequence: TGTGCCTGGAGTTCAACAGGGTTAAAACAGCCCCAGCATTTT.